This T cell receptor beta chain originates from a study of T cell changes during pregnancy in multiple sclerosis. The V segment lost 3 bases and the J segment 0 bases; nucleotides outside the gene matches: 2. The CDR3 length is 15 residues. Germline V gene sequence: CDR1 MNHNS, CDR2 SASEGT. Sequencing used immunoSEQ multiplex PCR; TCRdb keeps in-frame clones, though not all of them. The sample contains 70,000 to 95,000 clones, 85% to 95% of which appear only once. The material sequenced was peripheral blood, taken in the third trimester of pregnancy. The sequence was obtained from a female donor with multiple sclerosis, enrolled in a pregnancy study. V usage is TRBV6-1 and J usage is TRBJ2-1; 7 bases match TRBD1. CDR3 in amino acids: CASSEDRSSYNEQFF. The DNA for the CDR3 is TGTGCCAGCAGTGAGGACAGGAGCTCCTACAATGAGCAGTTCTTC.